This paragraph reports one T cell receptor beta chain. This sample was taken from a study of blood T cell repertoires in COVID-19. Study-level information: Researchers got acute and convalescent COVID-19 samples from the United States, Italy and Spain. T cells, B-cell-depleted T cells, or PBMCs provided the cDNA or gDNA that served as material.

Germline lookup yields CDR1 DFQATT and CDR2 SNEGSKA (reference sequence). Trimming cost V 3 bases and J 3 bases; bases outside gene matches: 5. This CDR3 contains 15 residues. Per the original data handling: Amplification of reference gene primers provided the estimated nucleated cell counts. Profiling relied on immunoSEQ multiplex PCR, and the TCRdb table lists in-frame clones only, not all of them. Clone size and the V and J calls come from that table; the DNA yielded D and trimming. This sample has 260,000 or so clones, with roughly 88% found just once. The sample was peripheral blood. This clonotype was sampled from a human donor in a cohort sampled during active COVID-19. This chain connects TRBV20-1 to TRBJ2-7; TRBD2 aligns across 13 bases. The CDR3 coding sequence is TGCAGTGCTAGTCCACTAGCGGGAGGGCACTACGAGCAGTACTTC. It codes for CSASPLAGGHYEQYF.